Listed here are 22 T cell receptor beta chains from one sample, sequenced in a study of blood T cells in healthy people across ages. Together with a sample-barcoded 5' primer, a J-beta primer mix was included in a second PCR lasting about 6 to 12 cycles. MiXCR, applied by TCRdb to the 5' RACE reads, yields one record per CDR3 protein. The table lists about 780,000 distinct CDR3 sequences, around a quarter of them singletons. These records were also assigned to another study, of T cells of mothers and their children.

Sequencing used blood. These receptors came from a boy aged 10-17 years in good health.

This clonotype was recorded a few times. The chain couples TRBV4-1 to TRBJ2-5; D is unresolved. The CDR3 spans 19 residues. CDR1 and CDR2 from the germline V gene are MGHRA and YSYEKL. Trimming cost V 1 base and J 1 base, with 22 bases left between them. The CDR3 nucleotides read TGCGCCAGCAGCCAAGGAGTCCCCCCGTGGTCGCCTCCCCAAGAGACCCAGTACTTC. This codes for CASSQGVPPWSPPQETQYF.

This clonotype came up a few times. The chain couples TRBV4-1 to TRBJ2-3; 9 bases map to TRBD2. V dropped 0 bases and J dropped 4; count of bases not matched to a gene: 8. Germline loops: CDR1 MGHRA, CDR2 YSYEKL. This CDR3 contains 17 residues. The CDR3 loop is CASSQEWLAGFADTQYF. The CDR3 DNA reads TGCGCCAGCAGCCAAGAATGGCTAGCGGGGTTCGCAGATACGCAGTATTTT.

The chain links TRBV12-3 or TRBV12-4 to TRBJ1-1; TRBD1 agrees at 9 bases. The CDR3 runs to 14 residues. V was pared by 5 bases and J by 10 bases, with 11 bases of the junction left unmatched. In nucleotides, the CDR3 is TGTGCCAGCAGTCGAGAGGAACAGGGGGCAGTAGCTTTCTTT. This translates into CASSREEQGAVAFF.

The chain joins TRBV4-1 to TRBJ2-7, with D possibly called TRBD1 or TRBD2 (5 bases each). Germline V CDR1 and CDR2: MGHRA, YSYEKL. The CDR3 has 16 amino acids. The V and J ends lost 1 base and 4 bases respectively, with 17 bases between them. CDR3 nucleotides: TGCGCCAGCAGCCAAGTCTCGGGGCGCGTCAGGTACGAGCAGTACTTC. The encoded protein is CASSQVSGRVRYEQYF.

The genes are TRBV7-9 and TRBJ1-6; no clear D. Germline-derived CDR1 and CDR2 are SEHNR and FQNEAQ (reference sequence). The CDR3 length is 17 residues. The germline V and J ends were trimmed by 2 bases and 0 bases, with 11 bases remaining between them. The CDR3 coding sequence is TGTGCCAGCAGCTTACGGACCGACCACTCCTATAATTCACCCCTCCACTTT. It encodes CASSLRTDHSYNSPLHF.

This clonotype appeared a few times. The chain recombines TRBV7-9 with TRBJ2-7; 7 bases are a match to TRBD1. J gave up 9 bases and V 11 bases, and 22 bases lay outside the gene matches. Germline V gives CDR1 SEHNR, CDR2 FQNEAQ (reference sequence). The length of the CDR3 is 15 residues. The DNA for the CDR3 is TGTGCCGTAGACAGGGAAAGGTCGTCTAACCCAGGGCAGTACTTC. Its translation: CAVDRERSSNPGQYF.

The rearrangement joins TRBV12-5 to TRBJ1-1; tentative D call: TRBD1 (5 bases). Germline CDR1 reads LGHNT; CDR2 reads FRNRAP. The CDR3 sequence is 14 residues long. Trimming left V 10 bases short and J 0 bases short, with 15 bases between. The CDR3 nucleotides are TGTGCTACCCGACCGAGGGGAATGAACACTGAAGCTTTCTTT. As protein: CATRPRGMNTEAFF.

Here the CDR3 reads CASSQDLGTGDNEQFF. The CDR3 DNA reads TGTGCCAGCAGCCAAGATCTTGGGACAGGGGACAATGAGCAGTTCTTC. The chain has TRBV3-1 and TRBJ2-5, with 10 bases fitting TRBD1. The J call may be in error: the DNA end matches TRBJ2-1 better. Germline-derived CDR1 and CDR2 are LGHDT and YNNKEL (reference sequence). This CDR3 contains 16 residues.

The chain has TRBV12-3 or TRBV12-4 and TRBJ2-4, with 9 bases that match TRBD1. J lost 8 bases, V lost 6 bases, and 5 bases had no gene match. The CDR3 spans 13 residues. CDR3 sequence (DNA): TGTGCCAGCAGGCGACAGGGGGTTTACATTCAGTACTTC. Encoded protein: CASRRQGVYIQYF.

The chain combines TRBV29-1 with TRBJ1-1, with 7 bases fitting TRBD1. CDR3 size: 14 residues. Trimming at V came to 7 bases and at J to 1 base, leaving 9 bases not matched to a gene. The germline V gene encodes CDR1 SQVTM and CDR2 ANQGSEA. In DNA, the CDR3 is TGCAGCGCCTCATCCGGGACAGCGAACACTGAAGCTTTCTTT. Protein product: CSASSGTANTEAFF.

The chain joins TRBV18 to TRBJ2-5; tentative D call: TRBD2 (5 bases). CDR1 is KGHSH and CDR2 is LQKENI in the germline V gene. There are 16 residues in the CDR3. Trimming pared 3 bases from V and 2 bases from J, leaving 16 bases between. The CDR3 loop reads CASSPGGETQQETQYF. The CDR3 DNA follows: TGTGCCAGCTCACCCGGAGGTGAAACTCAACAAGAGACCCAGTACTTC.

The chain carries TRBV6-6 and TRBJ2-4, with 10 bases fitting TRBD1. CDR3 length: 14 amino acids. From germline, CDR1 is MNHNY and CDR2 SVGAGI (reference sequence). Trimming took 5 bases from V and 8 from J; bases not matched to a gene: 6. CDR3 DNA sequence: TGTGCCAGCAGTCCCGGGACAGGGGAGCACATTCAGTACTTC. This sequence encodes CASSPGTGEHIQYF.

The genes are TRBV7-8 and TRBJ2-7, with D tentatively TRBD2 (5 bases). Germline lookup yields CDR1 SGHVS and CDR2 FQNEAQ. The CDR3 spans 13 residues. The ends were cut back, 4 bases at V and 3 bases at J, with 10 bases in the middle. CDR3 DNA: TGTGCCAGCAGCTCTCCGGGGAACTACGAGCAGTACTTC. As protein: CASSSPGNYEQYF.

V is TRBV11-2 and J is TRBJ2-1, with a possible D match to TRBD2 (6 bases). The end of the DNA aligns better with TRBJ2-7, so the J call may be wrong. Germline CDR1 SGHAT, CDR2 FQNNGV. The length of the CDR3 is 14 residues. CDR3 amino acids: CASSLGGLGGEQYF. The CDR3 region has the DNA TGTGCCAGCAGCTTAGGAGGCCTCGGGGGAGAGCAGTACTTC.

This chain uses TRBV12-5 with TRBJ2-5, with 13 nucleotides matching TRBD2. The ends lost 5 bases at V and 4 bases at J; junction bases unmatched: 7. The germline gives CDR1 LGHNT, CDR2 FRNRAP. The length of the CDR3 is 16 residues. CDR3 residues: CASGTSLAGGLETQYF. The CDR3 nucleotides are TGTGCTAGTGGTACCTCACTAGCGGGGGGGCTAGAGACCCAGTACTTC.

The V and J genes are TRBV20-1 and TRBJ2-1; TRBD2 matches at 12 bases. This CDR3 comprises 14 residues. The J segment lost 7 bases and the V segment lost 5 bases, leaving 6 bases of the junction unmatched. Germline V CDR1 and CDR2: DFQATT, SNEGSKA (reference sequence). The CDR3 sequence: CSAFLAGGRNEQFF. DNA for the CDR3: TGCAGTGCTTTTCTAGCGGGGGGGCGAAATGAGCAGTTCTTC.

In its sample, this clonotype was seen a few times. The chain links TRBV6-5 to TRBJ1-1; TRBD1 matches 7 bases. V gave up 5 bases and J gave up 2 bases; unmatched junction bases: 8. CDR1 is MNHEY, CDR2 SVGAGI, per germline. The CDR3 runs to 15 residues. This CDR3 is CASSPGGQINTEAFF. In DNA, the CDR3 is TGTGCCAGCAGTCCGGGGGGACAGATAAACACTGAAGCTTTCTTT.

The V call is TRBV7-2, the J call TRBJ2-2; D uncertain. The germline CDR1 and CDR2 sequences are SGHTA and FQGNSA. V lost 5 bases and J lost 6, with 10 bases in between. This CDR3 comprises 13 residues. The CDR3 sequence: CASSPSLPGELFF. As DNA, the CDR3 is TGTGCCAGCAGCCCCTCCCTACCCGGGGAGCTGTTTTTT.

This clonotype was observed a few times. The chain has TRBV5-1 and TRBJ2-5, with a tentative D call TRBD2 (7 bases). The J call could be wrong; TRBJ2-7 is a better fit for the DNA end. The CDR3 is made up of 16 amino acids. CDR1 SGHRS and CDR2 YFSETQ come from the germline V gene. The CDR3 region is CASSLVVRGQSIEQYF. CDR3 nucleotide sequence: TGCGCCAGCAGCTTGGTCGTGCGGGGGCAAAGTATCGAGCAGTACTTC.

This clonotype has a handful of counts. The CDR3 sequence: CASSYWGDGDYEQYF. The CDR3 DNA follows: TGTGCCAGCAGTTACTGGGGGGACGGAGACTACGAGCAGTACTTC. The J gene is TRBJ2-7, the V gene TRBV6-5; possible D gene TRBD2, 6 bases. The germline V gene encodes CDR1 MNHEY and CDR2 SVGAGI. The CDR3 sequence is 15 residues long. Trimming cost V 1 base and J 3 bases, with 13 bases left between them.

The chain has TRBV7-2 and TRBJ2-5, with D tentatively TRBD1 (6 bases). With the DNA end fitting TRBJ2-7 better, the J assignment may be wrong. This CDR3 spans 13 amino acids. CDR1 SGHTA and CDR2 FQGNSA come from the germline V gene. CDR3 in amino acids: CASSAQGTYEQYF. In nucleotides, the CDR3 is TGTGCCAGCAGCGCACAGGGCACCTACGAGCAGTACTTC.

This clonotype has a handful of counts. The chain has TRBV5-1 and TRBJ2-5; possible D gene TRBD2, 6 bases. With 0 bases removed from V and 1 base from J, the gap between germline ends came to 10 bases. The CDR3 length is 15 residues. The germline V gene has CDR1 SGHRS and CDR2 YFSETQ. CDR3 in DNA: TGCGCCAGCAGCTTGGGAACAGCGGGCCAAGAGACCCAGTACTTC. Amino acid sequence: CASSLGTAGQETQYF. The complete variable domain, with remaining parts taken from reference TRBV5-1 and TRBJ2-5, reads KAGVTQTPRYLIKTRGQQVTLSCSPISGHRSVSWYQQTPGQGLQFLFEYFSETQRNKGNFPGRFSGRQFSNSRSEMNVSTLELGDSALYLCASSLGTAGQETQYFGPGTRLLVL.